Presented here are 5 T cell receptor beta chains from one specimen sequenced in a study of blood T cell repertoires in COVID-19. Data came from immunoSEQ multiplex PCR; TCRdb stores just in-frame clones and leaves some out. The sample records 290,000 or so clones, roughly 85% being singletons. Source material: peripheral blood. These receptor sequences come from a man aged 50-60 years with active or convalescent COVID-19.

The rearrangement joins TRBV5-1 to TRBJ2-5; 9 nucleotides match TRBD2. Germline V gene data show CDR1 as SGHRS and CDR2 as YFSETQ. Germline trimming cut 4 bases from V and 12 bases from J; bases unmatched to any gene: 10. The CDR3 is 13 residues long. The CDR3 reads CASSAPGLATKYF. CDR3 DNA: TGCGCCAGCAGCGCTCCGGGACTAGCTACGAAGTACTTC.

This chain's CDR3 is CAWSVQGAFGEAFF. DNA for the CDR3: TGTGCCTGGAGTGTACAGGGGGCTTTCGGCGAAGCTTTCTTT. The V gene is TRBV30, the J gene TRBJ1-1; 9 nucleotides align to TRBD1. CDR1 is GTSNPN and CDR2 is SVGIG in the germline V gene (reference sequence). CDR3 length: 14 residues. After removal of 0 bases from V and 8 bases from J, the junction contained 7 bases not matched to a gene.

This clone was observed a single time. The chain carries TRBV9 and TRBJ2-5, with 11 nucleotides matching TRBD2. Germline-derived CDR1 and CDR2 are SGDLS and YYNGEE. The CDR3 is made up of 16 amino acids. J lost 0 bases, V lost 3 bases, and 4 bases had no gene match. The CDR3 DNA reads TGTGCCAGCAGCGCAGGACTAGCGGGCCACCAAGAGACCCAGTACTTC. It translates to CASSAGLAGHQETQYF.

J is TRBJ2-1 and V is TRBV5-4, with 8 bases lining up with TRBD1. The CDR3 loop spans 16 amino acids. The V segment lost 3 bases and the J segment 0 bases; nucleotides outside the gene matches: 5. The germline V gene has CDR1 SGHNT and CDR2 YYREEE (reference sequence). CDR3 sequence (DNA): TGTGCCAGCAGCTCAGGGGGCGATTTCTCCTACAATGAGCAGTTCTTC. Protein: CASSSGGDFSYNEQFF.

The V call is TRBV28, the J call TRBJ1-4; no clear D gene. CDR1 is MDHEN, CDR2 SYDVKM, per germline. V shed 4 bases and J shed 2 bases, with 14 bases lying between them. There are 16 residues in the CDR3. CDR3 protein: CASSSGGRGTNEKLFF. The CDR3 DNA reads TGTGCCAGCAGTTCCGGCGGCCGTGGGACTAATGAAAAACTGTTTTTT.